The following is a T cell receptor (beta chain) sequence with its context. Only in-frame clones appear in the TCRdb table, and some are missing; sequencing was by immunoSEQ multiplex PCR. The table records some 150,000 clones, under 95% of them present only once. The sample is drawn from a study of control samples from healthy donors and cancer patients. This TCR came from a man between 18 and 35 years old in good health. Specimen: blood.

As DNA, the CDR3 is TGTGCCAGCAGCTTACGGGAACCGGGGCGGAGAAGCGAGCAGTACTTC. This codes for CASSLREPGRRSEQYF. The V call is TRBV7-6, the J call TRBJ2-7; D may correspond to TRBD1 or TRBD2 (5 bases each). V lost 2 bases and J 6 bases, leaving 20 bases between the germline ends. The germline CDR1 and CDR2 sequences are SGHVS and FNYEAQ. The CDR3 covers 16 residues.